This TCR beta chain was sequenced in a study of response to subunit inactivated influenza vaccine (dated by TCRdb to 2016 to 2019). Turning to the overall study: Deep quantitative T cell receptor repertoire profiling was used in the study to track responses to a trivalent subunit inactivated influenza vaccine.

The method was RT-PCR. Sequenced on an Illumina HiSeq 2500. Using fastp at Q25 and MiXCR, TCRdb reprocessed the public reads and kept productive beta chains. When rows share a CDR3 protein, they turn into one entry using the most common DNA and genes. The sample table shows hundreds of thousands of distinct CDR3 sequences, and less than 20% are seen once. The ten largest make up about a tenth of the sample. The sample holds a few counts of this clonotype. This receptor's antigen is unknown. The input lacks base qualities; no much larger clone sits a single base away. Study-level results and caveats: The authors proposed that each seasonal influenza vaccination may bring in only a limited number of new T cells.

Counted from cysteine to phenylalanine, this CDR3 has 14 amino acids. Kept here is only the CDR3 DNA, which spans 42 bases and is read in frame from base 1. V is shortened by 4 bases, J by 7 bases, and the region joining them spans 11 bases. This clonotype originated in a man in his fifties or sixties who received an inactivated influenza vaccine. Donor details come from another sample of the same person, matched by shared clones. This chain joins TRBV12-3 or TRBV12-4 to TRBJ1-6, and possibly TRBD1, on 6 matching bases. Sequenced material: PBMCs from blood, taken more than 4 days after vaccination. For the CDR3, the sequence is CASSSGVWNSPLHF. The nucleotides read TGTGCCAGCAGTTCAGGGGTGTGGAATTCACCCCTCCACTTT.